What follows are 3 T cell receptor beta chains derived from one specimen sequenced in a study of T cell responses to AZD1222 COVID-19 vaccine. Method: immunoSEQ multiplex PCR; TCRdb's copy keeps in-frame clones and lacks some. The sample consists of about 160,000 clones, 75% to 90% of them appearing once. The material was peripheral blood, obtained on day 0 of AZD1222 vaccination. These receptors were collected from an adult in good health.

This clone has only one observation. The V gene is TRBV6-1, the J gene TRBJ2-7, with 7 bases lining up with TRBD1. J gave up 2 bases and V 0 bases, and 7 bases lay outside the gene matches. This CDR3 comprises 16 residues. The V gene's germline CDR1 is MNHNS and CDR2 SASEGT. The CDR3 nucleotides are TGTGCCAGCAGTGAAGCGCGAGAGGGGGCCACCTACGAGCAGTACGTC. Translated, it gives CASSEAREGATYEQYV.

The genes are TRBV7-2 and TRBJ2-3; 9 nucleotides agree with TRBD1. The CDR3 loop spans 15 amino acids. Germline CDR1 is SGHTA and CDR2 is FQGNSA. After removal of 5 bases from V and 7 bases from J, the junction contained 10 bases not matched to a gene. The CDR3 coding sequence is TGTGCCAGCAGCCCCGACAGGGGGGTTTTACATACGCAGTATTTT. Its translation is CASSPDRGVLHTQYF.

The CDR3 loop reads CATSVPGTYEQYF. CDR3 coding DNA: TGTGCCACCAGTGTCCCGGGAACCTACGAGCAGTACTTC. The chain carries TRBV24-1 and TRBJ2-7, with D possibly TRBD2 on 5 matching bases. The CDR3 contains 13 residues. Per the germline V gene, CDR1 is KGHDR and CDR2 is SFDVKD. Trimming stripped 5 bases from V and 2 bases from J, with 9 bases between.